This T cell receptor beta chain was obtained from a study of graft-versus-host responses after intestinal transplantation. Study-wide background: Among the recipients, transplants were multivisceral, liver-intestinal, or isolated intestinal. All recipients were given anti-thymocyte globulin induction, and tacrolimus and steroids were then administered for three to four years. The study's findings and limits: Peak circulating GvH clone levels tracked with early post-transplant HvG declines.

A note on this clone: Its antigen is undetermined.

The CDR3 runs 17 residues. V trimming: 5 bases; J trimming: 8 bases; junction bases outside the gene matches: 16. Germline CDR1 is SGHTA and CDR2 is FQGNSA. Method: immunoSEQ multiplex PCR; TCRdb's copy keeps in-frame clones and lacks some. The table has over 75,000 clones, 80% to 90% seen once; the top ten hold roughly 8%. Sequenced here: unstimulated CD8+ T cells sorted from spleen or lymph node cells, sampled before transplant. The rearrangement joins TRBV7-2 to TRBJ1-4, with 8 bases lining up with TRBD1. This TCR derives from a human donor who was the organ donor for an intestinal transplant. CDR3 region: CASSTPAAGGEREKLFF. The DNA for the CDR3 is TGTGCCAGCAGCACCCCCGCGGCAGGGGGCGAGCGGGAAAAACTGTTTTTT.